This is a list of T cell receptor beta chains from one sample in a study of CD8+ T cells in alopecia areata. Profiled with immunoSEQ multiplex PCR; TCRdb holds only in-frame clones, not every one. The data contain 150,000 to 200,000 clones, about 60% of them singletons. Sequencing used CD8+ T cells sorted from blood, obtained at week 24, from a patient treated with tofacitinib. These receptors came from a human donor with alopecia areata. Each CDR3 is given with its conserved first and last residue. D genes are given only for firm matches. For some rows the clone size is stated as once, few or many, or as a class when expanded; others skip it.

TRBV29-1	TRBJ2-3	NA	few	TGCAGCGTTACTCCGGGACCGAGGTTAGATACGCAGTATTTT	CSVTPGPRLDTQYF
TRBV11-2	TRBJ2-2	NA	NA	TGTGCCAGCAGCCGTCGGGACTCTAACACCGGGGAGCTGTTTTTT	CASSRRDSNTGELFF
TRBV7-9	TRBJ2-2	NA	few	TGTGCCAGCAGCTTAGCGGGGGGGCCTCGTCGTCCCGGGGAGCTGTTTTTT	CASSLAGGPRRPGELFF
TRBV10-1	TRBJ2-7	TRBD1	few	TGCGCCAGCAGCCAGACAGGGAACTCCTACGAGCAGTACTTC	CASSQTGNSYEQYF
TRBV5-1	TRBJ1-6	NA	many	TGCGCCAGCAGCCTGATACAGGGCTCGAATTCACCCCTCCACTTT	CASSLIQGSNSPLHF
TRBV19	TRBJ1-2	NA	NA	TGTGCCAGTAGTCGGGCTTATGGCTACACCTTC	CASSRAYGYTF
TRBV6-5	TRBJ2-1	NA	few	TGTGCCAGCAGTTGGGTCACGGGGGGCCCGTACAATGAGCAGTTCTTC	CASSWVTGGPYNEQFF
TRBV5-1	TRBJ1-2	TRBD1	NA	TGCGCCAGCAGCCTCGGACAGGGGCGAGGCTACACCTTC	CASSLGQGRGYTF
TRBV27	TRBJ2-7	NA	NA	TGTGCCACCATAACGGACTACGAGCAGTACTTC	CATITDYEQYF
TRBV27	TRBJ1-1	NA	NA	TGTGCCAGCAGTCTTCAGCCGGGACTCCTCCCTGAAGCTTTCTTT	CASSLQPGLLPEAFF
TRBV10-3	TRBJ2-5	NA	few	TGTGCCATCAGTGAGAAGTTTCACTTGCCCCAAGAGACCCAGTACTTC	CAISEKFHLPQETQYF
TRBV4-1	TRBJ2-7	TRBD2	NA	TGCGCCAGCAGCCAAAGACTAGCGGGGGGGCCGAAAGAGCAGTACTTC	CASSQRLAGGPKEQYF
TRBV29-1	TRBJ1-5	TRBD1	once	TGCAGCCCCCGATCGGGGGACAGGGGGGTCCGGGGGCAGCCCCAGCATTTT	CSPRSGDRGVRGQPQHF
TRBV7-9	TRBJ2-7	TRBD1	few	TGTGCCAGCAGCTTCCCGGGACAGACTTACGAGCAGTACTTC	CASSFPGQTYEQYF
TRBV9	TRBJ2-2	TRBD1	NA	TGTGCCAGCAGCGCGCCGGGACAGGGAAGCCCCGGGGAGCTGTTTTTT	CASSAPGQGSPGELFF
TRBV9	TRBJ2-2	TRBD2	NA	TGTGCCAGCAGCGGGAGCGGGGGATACACCGGGGAGCTGTTTTTT	CASSGSGGYTGELFF
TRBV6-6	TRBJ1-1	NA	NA	TGTGCCAGCAGTTACACTGTAACTGAAGCTTTCTTT	CASSYTVTEAFF
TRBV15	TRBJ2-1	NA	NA	TGTGCCACCAGCACGGGCCTCGCGGACAATGAGCAGTTCTTC	CATSTGLADNEQFF
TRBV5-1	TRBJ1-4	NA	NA	TGCGCCAGCAGCTTGGTCGGTTTAGGAGGTAATGAAAAACTGTTTTTT	CASSLVGLGGNEKLFF
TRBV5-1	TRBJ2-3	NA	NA	TGCGCCAGCAGCTTGGGGACCTCGCAGTATTTT	CASSLGTSQYF
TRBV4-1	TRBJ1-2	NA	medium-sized	TGCGCCAGCAGCGACGACATGGGTAACTATGGCTACACCTTC	CASSDDMGNYGYTF
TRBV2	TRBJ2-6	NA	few	TGTGCCAGCAGTGATCGAGCTTTCTCTGGGGCCAACGTCCTGACTTTC	CASSDRAFSGANVLTF
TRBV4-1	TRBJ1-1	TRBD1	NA	TGCGCCAGCAGCCAAGAAGGACAGGGGAGGACTGAAGCTTTCTTT	CASSQEGQGRTEAFF
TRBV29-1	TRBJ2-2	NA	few	TGCAGCGTTGAACGTCAGTCCAACACCGGGGAGCTGTTTTTT	CSVERQSNTGELFF
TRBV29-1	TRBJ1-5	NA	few	TGCAGCGCGCGGACGGAGGATACGGGTCAGCCCCAGCATTTT	CSARTEDTGQPQHF
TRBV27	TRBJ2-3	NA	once	TGTGCCAGCAGTCCCCCCCGGGACGTAACAGATACGCAGTATTTT	CASSPPRDVTDTQYF
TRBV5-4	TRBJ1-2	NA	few	TGTGCCAGCAGCTTGTCAGCGCCTCAAGGGGGCTACACCTTC	CASSLSAPQGGYTF
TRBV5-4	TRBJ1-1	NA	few	TGTGCCAGCAGCTGGGCGCCAGGGAGCAACACTGAAGCTTTCTTT	CASSWAPGSNTEAFF
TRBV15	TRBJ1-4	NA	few	TGTGCCACCAGCACCTCGGGGGCGACTAATGAAAAACTGTTTTTT	CATSTSGATNEKLFF
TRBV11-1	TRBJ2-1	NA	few	TGTGCCAGCAGCTTTGGCCGGAGCTCCTACAATGAGCAGTTCTTC	CASSFGRSSYNEQFF
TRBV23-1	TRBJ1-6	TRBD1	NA	TGCGCCAGCAGTCAATCTGCGTGGGGACAGGGGAATTCACCCCTCCACTTT	CASSQSAWGQGNSPLHF
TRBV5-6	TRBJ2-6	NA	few	TGTGTTTCGGAAGAAGCCATTGGGGCCAACGTCCTGACTTTC	CVSEEAIGANVLTF
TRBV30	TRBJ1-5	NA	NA	TGTGCCTGGAGTGTACAATCTAGCAATCAGCCCCAGCATTTT	CAWSVQSSNQPQHF
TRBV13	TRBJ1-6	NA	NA	TGTGCCAGCAGCTTAGGACAGGAGAATTCACCCCTCCACTTT	CASSLGQENSPLHF
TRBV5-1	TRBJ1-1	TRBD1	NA	TGCGCCAGCAGCGGGGGGACAGGGGATTTCTTT	CASSGGTGDFF
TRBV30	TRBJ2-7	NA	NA	TGTGCCTGGAGTCCCCACCGTGCCTACGAGCAGTACTTC	CAWSPHRAYEQYF
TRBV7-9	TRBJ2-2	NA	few	TGTGCCATCCCCCATTTGGAGGGCCACGAGAACACCGGGGAGCTGTTTTTT	CAIPHLEGHENTGELFF
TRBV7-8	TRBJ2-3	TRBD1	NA	TGTGCCAGCAGCTTAGGAGGGGGCTCTAGCACAGATACGCAGTATTTT	CASSLGGGSSTDTQYF
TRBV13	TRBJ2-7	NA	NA	TGTGCCAGCAGCTTAGGAAGGGCCGGGCAGTACTTC	CASSLGRAGQYF
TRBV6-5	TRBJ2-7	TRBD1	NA	TGTGCCAGCAGCCGGGGACAGGCTACCTACGAGCAGTACTTC	CASSRGQATYEQYF
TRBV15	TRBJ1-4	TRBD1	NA	TGTGCCACCAGCAGGACAGGGGTGGCTAATGAAAAACTGTTTTTT	CATSRTGVANEKLFF
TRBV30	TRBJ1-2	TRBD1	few	TGTGCCTGGAGTGTACTAGGGACAGGGAACCGGTTCGGCTACACCTTC	CAWSVLGTGNRFGYTF
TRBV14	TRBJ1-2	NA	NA	TGTGCCAGCAGCCAAGTAAACACCTATGGCTACACCTTC	CASSQVNTYGYTF
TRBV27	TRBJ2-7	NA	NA	TGTGCCAGCAGTATAATCACCTCGCCGGCCTACGAGCAGTACTTC	CASSIITSPAYEQYF
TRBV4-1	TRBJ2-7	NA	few	TGCGCCAGCAGCCAAAGCTCCTACGAGCAGTACTTC	CASSQSSYEQYF
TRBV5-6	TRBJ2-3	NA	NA	TGTGCCAGCAGCAGCACTAGAGAGCTTACTAGCACAGATACGCAGTATTTT	CASSSTRELTSTDTQYF
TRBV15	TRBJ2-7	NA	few	TGTGCCACCAGCAGAGTCGCTTATAGGGTCTCCTACGAGCAGTACTTC	CATSRVAYRVSYEQYF
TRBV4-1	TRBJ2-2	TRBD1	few	TGCGCCAGCAGCCCACGGACAGGGGTCACCGGGGAGCTGTTTTTT	CASSPRTGVTGELFF
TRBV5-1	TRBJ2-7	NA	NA	TGCGCCAGCGCCTCAAGTGAGAGGGTTGGGTCTCTATACGAGCAGTACTTC	CASASSERVGSLYEQYF